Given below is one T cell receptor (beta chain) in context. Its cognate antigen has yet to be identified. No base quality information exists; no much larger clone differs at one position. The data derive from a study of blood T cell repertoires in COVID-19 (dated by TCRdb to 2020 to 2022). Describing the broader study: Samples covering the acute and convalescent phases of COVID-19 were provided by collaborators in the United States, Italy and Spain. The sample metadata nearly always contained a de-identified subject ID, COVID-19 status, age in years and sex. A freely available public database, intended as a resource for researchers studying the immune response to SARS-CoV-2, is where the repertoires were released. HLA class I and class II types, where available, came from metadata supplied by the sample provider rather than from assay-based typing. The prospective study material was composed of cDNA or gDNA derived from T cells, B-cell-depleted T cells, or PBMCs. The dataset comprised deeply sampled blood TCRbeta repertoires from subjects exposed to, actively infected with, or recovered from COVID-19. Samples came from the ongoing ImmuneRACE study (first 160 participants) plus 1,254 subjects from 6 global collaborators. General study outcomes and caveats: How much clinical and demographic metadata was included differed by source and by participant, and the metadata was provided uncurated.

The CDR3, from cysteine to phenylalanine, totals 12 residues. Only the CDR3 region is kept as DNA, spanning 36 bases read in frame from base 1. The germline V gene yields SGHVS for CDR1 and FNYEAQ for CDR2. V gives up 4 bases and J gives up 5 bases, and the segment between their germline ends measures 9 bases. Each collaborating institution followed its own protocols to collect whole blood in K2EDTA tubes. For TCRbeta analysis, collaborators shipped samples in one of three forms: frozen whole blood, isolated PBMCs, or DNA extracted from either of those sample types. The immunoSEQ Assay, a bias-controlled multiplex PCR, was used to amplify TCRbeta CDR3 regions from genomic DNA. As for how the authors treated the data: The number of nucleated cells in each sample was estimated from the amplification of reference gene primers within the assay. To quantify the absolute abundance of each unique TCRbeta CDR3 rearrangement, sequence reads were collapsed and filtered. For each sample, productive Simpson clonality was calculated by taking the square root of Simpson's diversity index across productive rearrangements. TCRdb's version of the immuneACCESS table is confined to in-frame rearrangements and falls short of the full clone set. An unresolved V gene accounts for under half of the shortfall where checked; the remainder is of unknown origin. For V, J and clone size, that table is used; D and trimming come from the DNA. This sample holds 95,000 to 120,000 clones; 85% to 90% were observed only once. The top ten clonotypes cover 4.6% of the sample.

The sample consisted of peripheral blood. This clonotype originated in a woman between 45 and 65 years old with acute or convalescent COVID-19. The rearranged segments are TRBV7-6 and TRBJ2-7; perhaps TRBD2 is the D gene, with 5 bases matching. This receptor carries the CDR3 CASSYPGDEQYF. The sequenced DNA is TGTGCCAGCAGCTACCCCGGGGACGAGCAGTACTTC.